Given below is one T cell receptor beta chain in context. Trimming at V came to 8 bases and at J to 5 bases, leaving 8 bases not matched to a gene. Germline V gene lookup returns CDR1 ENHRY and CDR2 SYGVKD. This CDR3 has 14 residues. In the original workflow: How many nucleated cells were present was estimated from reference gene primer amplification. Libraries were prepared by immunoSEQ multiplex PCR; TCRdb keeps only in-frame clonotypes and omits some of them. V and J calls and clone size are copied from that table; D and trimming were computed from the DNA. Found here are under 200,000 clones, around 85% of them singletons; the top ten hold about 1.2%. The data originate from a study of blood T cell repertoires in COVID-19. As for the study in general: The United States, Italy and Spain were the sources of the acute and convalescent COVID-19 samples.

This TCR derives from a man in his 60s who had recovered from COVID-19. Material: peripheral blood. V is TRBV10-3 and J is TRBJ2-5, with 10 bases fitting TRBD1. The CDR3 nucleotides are TGTGCCATCGGGGACAGGGGAGTTAAGGAGACCCAGTACTTC. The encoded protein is CAIGDRGVKETQYF.